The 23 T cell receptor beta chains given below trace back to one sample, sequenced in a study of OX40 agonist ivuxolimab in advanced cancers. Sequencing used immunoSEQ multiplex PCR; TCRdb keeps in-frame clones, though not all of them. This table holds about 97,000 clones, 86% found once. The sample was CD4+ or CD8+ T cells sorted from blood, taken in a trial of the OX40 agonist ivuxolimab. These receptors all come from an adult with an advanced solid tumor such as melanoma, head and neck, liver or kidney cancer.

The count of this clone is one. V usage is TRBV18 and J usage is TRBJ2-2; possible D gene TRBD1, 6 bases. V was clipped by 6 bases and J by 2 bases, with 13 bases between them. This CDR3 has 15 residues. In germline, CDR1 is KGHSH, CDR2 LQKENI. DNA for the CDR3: TGTGCCAGCTCCGGATTTGGGACAAACACCGGGGAGCTGTTTTTT. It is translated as CASSGFGTNTGELFF. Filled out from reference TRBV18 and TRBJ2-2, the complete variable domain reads NAGVMQNPRHLVRRRGQEARLRCSPMKGHSHVYWYRQLPEEGLKFMVYLQKENIIDESGMPKERFSAEFPKEGPSILRIQQVVRGDSAAYFCASSGFGTNTGELFFGEGSRLTVL.

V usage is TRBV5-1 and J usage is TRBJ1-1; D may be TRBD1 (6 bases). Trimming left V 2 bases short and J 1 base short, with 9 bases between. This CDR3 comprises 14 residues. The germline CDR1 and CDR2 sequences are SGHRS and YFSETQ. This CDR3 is CASSFWGANTEAFF. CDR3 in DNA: TGCGCCAGCAGCTTTTGGGGGGCGAACACTGAAGCTTTCTTT.

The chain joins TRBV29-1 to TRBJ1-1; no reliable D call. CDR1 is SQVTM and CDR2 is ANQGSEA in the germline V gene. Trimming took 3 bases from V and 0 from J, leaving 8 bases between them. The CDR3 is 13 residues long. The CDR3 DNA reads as TGCAGCGTTGAGGAGGGCATGAACACTGAAGCTTTCTTT. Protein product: CSVEEGMNTEAFF.

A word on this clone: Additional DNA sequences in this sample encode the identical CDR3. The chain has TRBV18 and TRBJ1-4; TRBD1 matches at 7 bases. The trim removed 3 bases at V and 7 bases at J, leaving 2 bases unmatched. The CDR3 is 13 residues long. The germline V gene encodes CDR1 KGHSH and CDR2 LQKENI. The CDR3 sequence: CASSPRGGEKLFF. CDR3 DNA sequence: TGTGCCAGCTCACCCAGGGGGGGTGAAAAACTGTTTTTT.

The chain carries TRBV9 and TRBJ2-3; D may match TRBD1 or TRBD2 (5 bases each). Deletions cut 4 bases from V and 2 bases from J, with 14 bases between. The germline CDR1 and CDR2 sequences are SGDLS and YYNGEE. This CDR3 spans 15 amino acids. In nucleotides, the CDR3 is TGTGCCAGCAGCCTCCGGGACCGCTACACAGATACGCAGTATTTT. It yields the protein CASSLRDRYTDTQYF.

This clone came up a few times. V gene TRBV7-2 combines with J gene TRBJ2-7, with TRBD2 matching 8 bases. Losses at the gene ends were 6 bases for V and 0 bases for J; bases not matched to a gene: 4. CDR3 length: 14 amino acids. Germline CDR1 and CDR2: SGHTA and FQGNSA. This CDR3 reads CASRPLADSYEQYF. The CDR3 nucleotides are TGTGCCAGCAGGCCACTAGCGGACTCCTACGAGCAGTACTTC.

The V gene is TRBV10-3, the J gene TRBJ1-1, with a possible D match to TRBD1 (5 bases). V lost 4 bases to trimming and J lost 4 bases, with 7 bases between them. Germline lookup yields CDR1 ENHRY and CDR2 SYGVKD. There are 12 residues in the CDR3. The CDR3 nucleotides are TGTGCCATCAGTGCTGGGGGCACTGAAGCTTTCTTT. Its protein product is CAISAGGTEAFF.

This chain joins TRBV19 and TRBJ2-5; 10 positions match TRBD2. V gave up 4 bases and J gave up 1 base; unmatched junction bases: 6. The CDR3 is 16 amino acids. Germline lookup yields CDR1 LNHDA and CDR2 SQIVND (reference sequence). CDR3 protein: CASSTGVAGGQETQYF. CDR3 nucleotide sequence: TGTGCCAGTAGTACTGGCGTAGCGGGAGGCCAAGAGACCCAGTACTTC.

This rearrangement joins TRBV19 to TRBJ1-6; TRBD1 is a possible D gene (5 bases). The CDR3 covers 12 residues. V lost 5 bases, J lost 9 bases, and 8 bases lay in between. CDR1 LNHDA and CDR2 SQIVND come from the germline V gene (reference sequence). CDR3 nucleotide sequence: TGTGCCAGTAGTGCTGGGGCTTCACCCCTCCACTTT. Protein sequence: CASSAGASPLHF. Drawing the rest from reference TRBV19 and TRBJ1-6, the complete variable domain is DGGITQSPKYLFRKEGQNVTLSCEQNLNHDAMYWYRQDPGQGLRLIYYSQIVNDFQKGDIAEGYSVSREKKESFPLTVTSAQKNPTAFYLCASSAGASPLHFGNGTRLTVT.

The CDR3 nucleotides are TGCGCCAGCAGCTTGCTGGCTGTGGAAGGGAACACTGAAGCTTTCTTT. Residues: CASSLLAVEGNTEAFF. The chain is built from TRBV5-1 and TRBJ1-1; D gene unclear. The CDR3 consists of 16 residues. Germline CDR1 is SGHRS and CDR2 is YFSETQ. Trimming pared 1 base from V and 1 base from J, leaving 14 bases between.

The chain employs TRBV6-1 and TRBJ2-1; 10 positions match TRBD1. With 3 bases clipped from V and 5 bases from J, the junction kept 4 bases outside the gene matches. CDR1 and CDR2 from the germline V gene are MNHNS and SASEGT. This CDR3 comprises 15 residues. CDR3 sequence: CASSEWDRGNNEQFF. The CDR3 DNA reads TGTGCCAGCAGTGAGTGGGACAGGGGCAACAATGAGCAGTTCTTC.

The CDR3 sequence is CASSPQGSGNTIYF. In DNA form, the CDR3 reads TGTGCCAGCAGCCCCCAGGGCTCTGGAAACACCATATATTTT. The gene calls are TRBV11-2 and TRBJ1-3, with D perhaps TRBD1 (5 bases). This CDR3 has 14 residues. The V gene lost 5 bases and the J gene lost 0 bases, with 8 bases spanning the gap. Germline CDR1 SGHAT, CDR2 FQNNGV.

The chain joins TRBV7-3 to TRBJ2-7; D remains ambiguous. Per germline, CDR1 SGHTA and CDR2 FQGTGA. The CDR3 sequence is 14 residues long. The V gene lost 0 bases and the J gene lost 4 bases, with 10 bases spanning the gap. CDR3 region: CASSLTPGLYEQYF. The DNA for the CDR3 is TGTGCCAGCAGCTTAACGCCAGGCCTATACGAGCAGTACTTC.

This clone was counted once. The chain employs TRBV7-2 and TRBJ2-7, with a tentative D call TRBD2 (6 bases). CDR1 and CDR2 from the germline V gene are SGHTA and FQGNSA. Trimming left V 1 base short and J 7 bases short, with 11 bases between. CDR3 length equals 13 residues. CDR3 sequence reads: CASSLGGLTEQYF. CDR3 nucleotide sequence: TGTGCCAGCAGCTTAGGGGGACTCACAGAGCAGTACTTC.

CDR3 coding DNA: TGTGCCAGTAGTAGATTCTATGGCTACACCTTC. Its protein product is CASSRFYGYTF. V is TRBV19 and J is TRBJ1-2; D is undetermined. CDR3 length: 11 residues. The germline V gene encodes CDR1 LNHDA and CDR2 SQIVND (reference sequence). The V gene lost 4 bases and the J gene lost 4 bases, with 4 bases spanning the gap. Using reference TRBV19 and TRBJ1-2 for the parts outside the CDR3, the full variable domain is DGGITQSPKYLFRKEGQNVTLSCEQNLNHDAMYWYRQDPGQGLRLIYYSQIVNDFQKGDIAEGYSVSREKKESFPLTVTSAQKNPTAFYLCASSRFYGYTFGSGTRLTVV.

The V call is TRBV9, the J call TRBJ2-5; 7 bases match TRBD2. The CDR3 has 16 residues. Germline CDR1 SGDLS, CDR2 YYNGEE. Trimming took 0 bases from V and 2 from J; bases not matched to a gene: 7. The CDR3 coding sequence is TGTGCCAGCAGCGTAGGGGTGGGAGGGCCTCAAGAGACCCAGTACTTC. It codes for CASSVGVGGPQETQYF.

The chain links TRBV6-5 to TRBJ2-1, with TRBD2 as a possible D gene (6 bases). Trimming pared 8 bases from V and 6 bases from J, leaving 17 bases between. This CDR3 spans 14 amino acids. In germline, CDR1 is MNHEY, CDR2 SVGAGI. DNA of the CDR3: TGTGCCAGCGGCCAAGTGGGACTTTTCAATGAGCAGTTCTTC. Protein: CASGQVGLFNEQFF.

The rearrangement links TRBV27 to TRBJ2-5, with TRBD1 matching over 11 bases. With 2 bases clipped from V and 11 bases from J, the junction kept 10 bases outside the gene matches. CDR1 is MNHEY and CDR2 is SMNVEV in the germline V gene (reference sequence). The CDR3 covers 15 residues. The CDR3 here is CASSLMSGTGGEQYF. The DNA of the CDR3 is TGTGCCAGCAGTTTAATGTCCGGGACAGGGGGGGAGCAGTACTTC.

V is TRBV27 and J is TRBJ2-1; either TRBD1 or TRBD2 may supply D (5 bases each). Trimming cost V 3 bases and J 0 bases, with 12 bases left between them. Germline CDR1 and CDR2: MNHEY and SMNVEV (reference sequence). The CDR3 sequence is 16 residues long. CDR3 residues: CASSFRAGTSYNEQFF. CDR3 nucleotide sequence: TGTGCCAGCAGTTTCAGGGCGGGTACCTCCTACAATGAGCAGTTCTTC.

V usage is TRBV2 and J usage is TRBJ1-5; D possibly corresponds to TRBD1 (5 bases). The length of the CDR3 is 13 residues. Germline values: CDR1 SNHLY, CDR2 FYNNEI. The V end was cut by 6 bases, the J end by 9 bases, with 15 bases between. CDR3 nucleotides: TGTGCCAGCAGGGACACCTCGTTTGTGCCCCAGCATTTT. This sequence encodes CASRDTSFVPQHF.

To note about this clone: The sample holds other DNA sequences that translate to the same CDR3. CDR3 bases: TGTGCCAGCAGCCCACATTTAGCGGGGGGGCGAGATACGCAGTATTTT. Translating it yields CASSPHLAGGRDTQYF. The chain combines TRBV9 with TRBJ2-3; 11 bases are shared with TRBD2. V gave up 4 bases and J gave up 5 bases; unmatched junction bases: 9. From germline, CDR1 is SGDLS and CDR2 YYNGEE. There are 16 residues in the CDR3. Full variable domain (missing parts from reference TRBV9 and TRBJ2-3): DSGVTQTPKHLITATGQRVTLRCSPRSGDLSVYWYQQSLDQGLQFLIQYYNGEERAKGNILERFSAQQFPDLHSELNLSSLELGDSALYFCASSPHLAGGRDTQYFGPGTRLTVL.

The CDR3 bases are TGTGCCAGCAGCTGGGCGGGGAAAGAGACCCAGTACTTC. Residues: CASSWAGKETQYF. The chain has TRBV7-9 and TRBJ2-5, with D tentatively TRBD2 (6 bases). The germline CDR1 and CDR2 sequences are SEHNR and FQNEAQ (reference sequence). V was clipped by 4 bases and J by 3 bases, with 9 bases between them. This CDR3 has 13 residues. Supplemented by reference TRBV7-9 and TRBJ2-5, the full variable domain reads DTGVSQNPRHKITKRGQNVTFRCDPISEHNRLYWYRQTLGQGPEFLTYFQNEAQLEKSRLLSDRFSAERPKGSFSTLEIQRTEQGDSAMYLCASSWAGKETQYFGPGTRLLVL.

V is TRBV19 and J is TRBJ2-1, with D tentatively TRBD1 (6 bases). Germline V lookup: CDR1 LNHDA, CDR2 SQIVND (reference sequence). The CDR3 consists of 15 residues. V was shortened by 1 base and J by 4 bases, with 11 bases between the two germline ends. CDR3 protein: CASSIGQGIYNEQFF. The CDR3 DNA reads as TGTGCCAGTAGTATAGGGCAGGGGATATACAATGAGCAGTTCTTC.